This T cell receptor beta chain is drawn from a study of blood T cell repertoires in COVID-19. Study summary: The samples span acute and convalescent COVID-19 from the United States, Italy and Spain. PBMCs, B-cell-depleted T cells, or T cells were the source of the cDNA or gDNA that made up the material.

In the original analysis: Reference gene primers were amplified, and this amplification served to estimate nucleated cell counts. Some clones are missing from TCRdb's copy, which holds only in-frame ones; the method was immunoSEQ multiplex PCR. V, J and clone size were drawn from that table, and D and trimming were deduced from the DNA. The sample consists of approximately 61,000 clones, about 78% of them appearing once. The specimen sequenced was peripheral blood. The origin of this receptor is an older man with active or convalescent COVID-19.

In DNA form, the CDR3 reads TGTGCCAGCAGTCCGCGACTAGCGGGAGGTAATGAGCAGTTCTTC. It translates to CASSPRLAGGNEQFF. The J gene is TRBJ2-1, the V gene TRBV28, with 13 bases identical to TRBD2. J was trimmed by 7 bases and V by 5 bases; bases with no gene match: 5. This CDR3 comprises 15 residues. The V gene's germline CDR1 is MDHEN and CDR2 SYDVKM.